These 20 T cell receptor beta chains share one sample of origin, sequenced in a study of cytotoxic CD8 clonotypes in ibrutinib-treated CLL (TCRdb year 2021). The library came from the immunoSEQ multiplex PCR assay. In TCRdb, the immuneACCESS table is reduced to in-frame sequences with V and J assigned. These tables do not hold every clone; where another copy was compared, an unresolved V gene accounts for under half, and the others remain unexplained. The sample data list approximately 330,000 clones, and more than 65% of these were observed just once. The ten biggest clones cover 5% to 7% of the sample. Sequencing used PBMCs, obtained before ibrutinib treatment. The receptor source for this set is a human donor with chronic lymphocytic leukemia.

The J gene is TRBJ2-3, the V gene TRBV9, with 9 bases that match TRBD2. CDR1 is SGDLS and CDR2 is YYNGEE in the germline V gene. The CDR3 is 15 amino acids. With V trimmed by 2 bases and J by 5 bases, 6 bases remained unmatched. As DNA, the CDR3 is TGTGCCAGCAGCGTTAGCGTTAGCGGGAGAGATACGCAGTATTTT. Its translation: CASSVSVSGRDTQYF.

This sequence joins TRBV9 and TRBJ2-1, with a possible D match to TRBD1 (6 bases). V was cut by 9 bases and J by 0 bases, with 13 bases left in between. Germline V gene sequence: CDR1 SGDLS, CDR2 YYNGEE. The CDR3 is 14 residues long. The CDR3 sequence is CATAQGSSYNEQFF. Written as DNA, the CDR3 is TGTGCCACCGCACAGGGAAGCTCCTACAATGAGCAGTTCTTC.

V usage is TRBV7-2 and J usage is TRBJ2-5; 8 positions agree with TRBD1. Germline CDR1 reads SGHTA; CDR2 reads FQGNSA. This CDR3 is built from 16 residues. J was trimmed by 1 base and V by 4 bases; bases with no gene match: 8. The CDR3 loop reads CASSSGQGRFQETQYF. DNA of the CDR3: TGTGCCAGCAGCTCTGGACAGGGACGGTTCCAAGAGACCCAGTACTTC.

The chain carries TRBV2 and TRBJ1-4, with D tentatively TRBD1 (6 bases). Germline lookup yields CDR1 SNHLY and CDR2 FYNNEI. This CDR3 has 14 residues. V dropped 6 bases and J dropped 4 bases, with 12 bases sitting between them. CDR3 nucleotide sequence: TGTGCCAGCAGGCTAGGACAGAGTAATGAAAAACTGTTTTTT. It translates to CASRLGQSNEKLFF.

The chain carries TRBV4-1 and TRBJ1-3; no definite D call. The CDR3 contains 20 residues. Germline CDR1 is MGHRA and CDR2 is YSYEKL. Trimming took off 0 bases at V and 2 bases at J, with 23 bases between the two ends. Here the CDR3 reads CASSQDWPLTGRRTGNTIYF. In nucleotides, the CDR3 is TGCGCCAGCAGCCAAGATTGGCCCCTGACCGGCCGGCGGACTGGAAACACCATATATTTT.

This chain links TRBV4-3 with TRBJ2-7; D is uncertain. Germline lookup yields CDR1 LGHNA and CDR2 YSLEER. The V end was cut by 1 base, the J end by 3 bases, with 13 bases between. The CDR3 spans 15 residues. The CDR3 spells CASSQGVGLNYEQYF. As DNA, the CDR3 is TGCGCCAGCAGCCAAGGAGTTGGTCTGAACTACGAGCAGTACTTC.

This clone has just a few counts. The V call is TRBV5-6, the J call TRBJ2-7; D may be TRBD1 or TRBD2 (5 bases each). The CDR3 covers 15 residues. Looked up from germline, CDR1 is SGHDT and CDR2 is YYEEEE. Trimming shortened V by 3 bases and J by 1 base, and 14 bases separated the two germline ends. CDR3 protein: CASSWGTRGSYEQYF. The CDR3 nucleotides are TGTGCCAGCAGCTGGGGGACCCGGGGATCCTACGAGCAGTACTTC.

This clone was seen a handful of times. The chain links TRBV19 to TRBJ1-5, with TRBD1 matching 7 bases. V dropped 7 bases and J dropped 2; count of bases not matched to a gene: 2. Looked up from germline, CDR1 is LNHDA and CDR2 is SQIVND (reference sequence). The CDR3 runs 13 residues. DNA for the CDR3: TGTGCCAGTAAAGACAGGGGCAATCAGCCCCAGCATTTT. The encoded protein is CASKDRGNQPQHF. Using reference TRBV19 and TRBJ1-5 for the parts outside the CDR3, the full variable domain is DGGITQSPKYLFRKEGQNVTLSCEQNLNHDAMYWYRQDPGQGLRLIYYSQIVNDFQKGDIAEGYSVSREKKESFPLTVTSAQKNPTAFYLCASKDRGNQPQHFGDGTRLSIL.

This clone was observed a handful of times. This chain links TRBV18 with TRBJ2-7; no reliable D call. CDR3 length: 13 residues. V shed 1 base and J shed 4 bases, with 8 bases lying between them. Germline lookup yields CDR1 KGHSH and CDR2 LQKENI. The chain's CDR3 is CASSPRPKYEQYF. The CDR3 DNA sequence: TGTGCCAGCTCACCACGGCCGAAGTACGAGCAGTACTTC. Full variable domain (rest looked up from reference TRBV18 and TRBJ2-7): NAGVMQNPRHLVRRRGQEARLRCSPMKGHSHVYWYRQLPEEGLKFMVYLQKENIIDESGMPKERFSAEFPKEGPSILRIQQVVRGDSAAYFCASSPRPKYEQYFGPGTRLTVT.

The genes are TRBV27 and TRBJ1-1; D unresolved. CDR3 size: 13 residues. V lost 6 bases, J lost 1 base, and 9 bases lay in between. Germline V gene data show CDR1 as MNHEY and CDR2 as SMNVEV (reference sequence). Here the CDR3 reads CASSIQRNTEAFF. Written as DNA, the CDR3 is TGTGCCAGCAGCATACAGAGGAACACTGAAGCTTTCTTT.

The chain joins TRBV9 to TRBJ2-5, with D perhaps TRBD1 (5 bases). The V gene's germline CDR1 is SGDLS and CDR2 YYNGEE. V was trimmed by 4 bases and J by 2 bases, leaving 15 bases between them. This CDR3 region has 15 residues. In DNA, the CDR3 is TGTGCCAGCAGCCCACTGGGGCTGCGACAAGAGACCCAGTACTTC. It specifies CASSPLGLRQETQYF.

This chain connects TRBV2 to TRBJ1-2; D may be TRBD1 (6 bases). The ends were cut back, 4 bases at V and 4 bases at J, with 10 bases in the middle. Germline V gene lookup returns CDR1 SNHLY and CDR2 FYNNEI. The CDR3 consists of 13 residues. In DNA form, the CDR3 reads TGTGCCAGCAGTGGAGGGGGTTTCTATGGCTACACCTTC. It is translated as CASSGGGFYGYTF. The entire variable domain, with the rest obtained from reference TRBV2 and TRBJ1-2, is as follows: EPEVTQTPSHQVTQMGQEVILRCVPISNHLYFYWYRQILGQKVEFLVSFYNNEISEKSEIFDDQFSVERPDGSNFTLKIRSTKLEDSAMYFCASSGGGFYGYTFGSGTRLTVV.

The chain employs TRBV23-1 and TRBJ1-1, with D possibly being TRBD1 (6 bases). TRBV23-1 is identified as an open reading frame with a role that is uncertain. V was shortened by 8 bases and J by 1 base, with 11 bases between the two germline ends. The CDR3 length is 13 residues. The CDR3 region is CASQTRGNTEAFF. CDR3 sequence (DNA): TGCGCCAGCCAGACCAGGGGGAACACTGAAGCTTTCTTT.

The J gene is TRBJ2-1, the V gene TRBV19; 7 bases fit TRBD2. V dropped 6 bases and J dropped 4; count of bases not matched to a gene: 9. This CDR3 comprises 15 residues. Per the germline V gene, CDR1 is LNHDA and CDR2 is SQIVND (reference sequence). The CDR3 sequence: CASSSTPAGYNEQFF. CDR3 in DNA: TGTGCCAGTAGCTCCACCCCAGCGGGGTACAATGAGCAGTTCTTC.

V usage is TRBV14 and J usage is TRBJ1-2; D is uncertain. Germline V gene data show CDR1 as SGHDN and CDR2 as FVKESK. The CDR3 extends over 16 amino acids. Trimming pared 0 bases from V and 6 bases from J, leaving 17 bases between. CDR3 sequence reads: CASSQDAAIQPHGYTF. CDR3 coding DNA: TGTGCCAGCAGCCAAGACGCCGCCATCCAACCCCATGGCTACACCTTC.

The rearrangement joins TRBV5-1 to TRBJ2-5; either TRBD1 or TRBD2 may fit D (6 bases each). V was trimmed by 5 bases and J by 0 bases, leaving 14 bases between them. Per the germline V gene, CDR1 is SGHRS and CDR2 is YFSETQ. The CDR3 covers 15 residues. CDR3 sequence: CASSPGGSYQETQYF. For the CDR3, the DNA is TGCGCCAGCAGTCCCGGGGGCTCATACCAAGAGACCCAGTACTTC. The complete variable domain, with remaining parts taken from reference TRBV5-1 and TRBJ2-5, reads KAGVTQTPRYLIKTRGQQVTLSCSPISGHRSVSWYQQTPGQGLQFLFEYFSETQRNKGNFPGRFSGRQFSNSRSEMNVSTLELGDSALYLCASSPGGSYQETQYFGPGTRLLVL.

The J gene is TRBJ1-1, the V gene TRBV5-1, with 9 bases lining up with TRBD1. The length of the CDR3 is 13 residues. V dropped 4 bases and J dropped 4; count of bases not matched to a gene: 2. From germline, CDR1 is SGHRS and CDR2 YFSETQ. CDR3 amino acids: CASSGTGPTEAFF. CDR3 sequence (DNA): TGCGCCAGCAGCGGGACAGGGCCCACTGAAGCTTTCTTT.

This clone was counted once. This chain uses TRBV5-1 with TRBJ1-5; 11 bases agree with TRBD1. Looked up from germline, CDR1 is SGHRS and CDR2 is YFSETQ. V was clipped by 0 bases and J by 6 bases; unmatched bases: 5. The CDR3 is 16 residues long. The CDR3 loop is CASSLEGQGGGQPQHF. The CDR3 coding sequence is TGCGCCAGCAGCTTGGAGGGACAGGGGGGAGGTCAGCCCCAGCATTTT.

V gene TRBV11-3 combines with J gene TRBJ1-5; D is unresolved. Germline V lookup: CDR1 SGHNT, CDR2 YENEEA. The CDR3 runs 12 residues. The ends were cut back, 6 bases at V and 3 bases at J, with 6 bases in the middle. Here the CDR3 DNA reads TGTGCCAGCAGTCAGGACAATCAGCCCCAGCATTTT. This gives the protein CASSQDNQPQHF.

This chain uses TRBV4-1 with TRBJ2-6; TRBD1 matches at 7 bases. In germline, CDR1 is MGHRA, CDR2 YSYEKL. The ends lost 4 bases at V and 1 base at J; junction bases unmatched: 10. The CDR3 contains 18 residues. CDR3: CASSLFGQATSGANVLTF. The DNA for the CDR3 is TGCGCCAGCAGCCTGTTCGGACAGGCGACTTCTGGGGCCAACGTCCTGACTTTC.